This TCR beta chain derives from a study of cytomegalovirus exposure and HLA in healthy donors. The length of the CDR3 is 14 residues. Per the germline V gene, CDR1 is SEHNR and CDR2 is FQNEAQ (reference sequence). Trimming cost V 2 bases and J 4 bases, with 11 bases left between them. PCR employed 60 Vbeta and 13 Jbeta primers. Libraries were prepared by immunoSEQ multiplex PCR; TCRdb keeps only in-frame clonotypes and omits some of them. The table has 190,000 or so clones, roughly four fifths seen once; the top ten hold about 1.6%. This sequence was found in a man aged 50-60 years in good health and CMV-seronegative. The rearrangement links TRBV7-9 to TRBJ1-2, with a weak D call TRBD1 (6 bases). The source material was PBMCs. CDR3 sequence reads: CASSLYGRGYGYTF. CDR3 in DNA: TGTGCCAGCAGCTTATATGGCAGGGGCTATGGCTACACCTTC.